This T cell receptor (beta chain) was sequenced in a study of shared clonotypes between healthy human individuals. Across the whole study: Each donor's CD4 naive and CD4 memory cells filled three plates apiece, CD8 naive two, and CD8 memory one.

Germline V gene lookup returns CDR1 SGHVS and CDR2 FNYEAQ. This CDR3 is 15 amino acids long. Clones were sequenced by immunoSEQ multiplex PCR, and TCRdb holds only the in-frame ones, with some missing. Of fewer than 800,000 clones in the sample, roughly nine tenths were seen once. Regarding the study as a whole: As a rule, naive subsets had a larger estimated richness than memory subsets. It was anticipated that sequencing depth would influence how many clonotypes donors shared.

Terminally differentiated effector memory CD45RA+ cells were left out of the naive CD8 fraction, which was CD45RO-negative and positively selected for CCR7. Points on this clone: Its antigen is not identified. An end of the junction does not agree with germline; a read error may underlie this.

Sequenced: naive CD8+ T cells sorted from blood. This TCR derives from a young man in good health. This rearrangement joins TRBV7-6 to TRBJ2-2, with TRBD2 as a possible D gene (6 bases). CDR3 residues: CASSLVAEDTGGLFF. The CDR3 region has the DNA TGTGCCAGCAGCTTAGTAGCGGAGGACACCGGGGGGCTGTTTTTT.